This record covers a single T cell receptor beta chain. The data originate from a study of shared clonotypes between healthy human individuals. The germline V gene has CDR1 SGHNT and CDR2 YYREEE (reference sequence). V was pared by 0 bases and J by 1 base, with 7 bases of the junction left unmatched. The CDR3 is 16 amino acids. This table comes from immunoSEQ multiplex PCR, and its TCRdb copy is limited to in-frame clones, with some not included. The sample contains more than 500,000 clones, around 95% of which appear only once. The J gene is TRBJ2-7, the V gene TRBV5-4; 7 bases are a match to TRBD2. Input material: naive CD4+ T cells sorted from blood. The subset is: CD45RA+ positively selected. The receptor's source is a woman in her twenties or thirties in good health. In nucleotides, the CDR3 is TGTGCCAGCAGCTTGGCCGGGGAGGGCCTTTCCTACGAGCAGTACTTC. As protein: CASSLAGEGLSYEQYF. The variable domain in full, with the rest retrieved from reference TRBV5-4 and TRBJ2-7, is ETGVTQSPTHLIKTRGQQVTLRCSSQSGHNTVSWYQQALGQGPQFIFQYYREEENGRGNFPPRFSGLQFPNYSSELNVNALELDDSALYLCASSLAGEGLSYEQYFGPGTRLTVT.